The rows below give T cell receptor beta chains drawn from one sample of a study of regulatory T cells in long-lasting Graves disease. TCRdb used MiXCR to reprocess the multiplex PCR reads, holding one entry per CDR3 protein. The sample yields hundreds of thousands of distinct CDR3 sequences, roughly 16% seen once. The sample here was peripheral blood mononuclear cells (PBMCs), taken at new diagnosis, from a patient treated with antithyroid drugs. These receptors were obtained from a female donor with Graves disease. Both conserved end residues are part of each CDR3. Fields, in order: D gene, clone size, V gene, J gene, CDR3 protein, CDR3 DNA. D genes are given only for firm matches. Size values are once, few and many counts, or a class for expanded clones, and some rows have none.

d_gene: .; abundance: many; v_gene: TRBV5-6; j_gene: TRBJ1-1; CDR3aa: CASSLAGVTEAFF; CDR3nt: TGTGCCAGCAGCTTGGCGGGGGTCACTGAAGCTTTCTTT
d_gene: TRBD2; abundance: few; v_gene: TRBV30; j_gene: TRBJ2-3; CDR3aa: CAWSVLAGGADTQYF; CDR3nt: TGTGCCTGGAGTGTACTAGCGGGAGGCGCAGATACGCAGTATTTT
d_gene: .; abundance: .; v_gene: TRBV6-1; j_gene: TRBJ1-6; CDR3aa: CASVGGYSPLHF; CDR3nt: TGTGCCAGCGTGGGGGGTTATTCACCCCTCCACTTT
d_gene: .; abundance: many; v_gene: TRBV20-1; j_gene: TRBJ2-5; CDR3aa: CSARRELVQETQYF; CDR3nt: TGCAGTGCTCGGCGGGAACTAGTGCAAGAGACCCAGTACTTC
d_gene: TRBD2; abundance: many; v_gene: TRBV20-1; j_gene: TRBJ2-5; CDR3aa: CSARDLEAGGETQYF; CDR3nt: TGCAGTGCTAGAGATCTAGAAGCGGGGGGGGAGACCCAGTACTTC
d_gene: .; abundance: .; v_gene: TRBV24-1; j_gene: TRBJ1-3; CDR3aa: CATSDTRELPGNTIYF; CDR3nt: TGTGCCACCAGTGATACCCGGGAGCTCCCTGGAAACACCATATATTTT
d_gene: .; abundance: many; v_gene: TRBV3-1; j_gene: TRBJ2-2; CDR3aa: CASSQEGELFF; CDR3nt: TGTGCCAGCAGCCAAGAAGGGGAGCTGTTTTTT
d_gene: TRBD1; abundance: few; v_gene: TRBV12-5; j_gene: TRBJ2-1; CDR3aa: CASGLWTGPNEQFF; CDR3nt: TGTGCTAGTGGTCTCTGGACAGGGCCCAATGAGCAGTTCTTC
d_gene: TRBD2; abundance: many; v_gene: TRBV29-1; j_gene: TRBJ2-3; CDR3aa: CSVAGSGRITDTQYF; CDR3nt: TGCAGCGTTGCCGGTAGCGGGAGGATCACAGATACGCAGTATTTT
d_gene: .; abundance: many; v_gene: TRBV7-2; j_gene: TRBJ1-1; CDR3aa: CASSLGSWGTEAFF; CDR3nt: TGTGCCAGCAGCTTAGGCTCGTGGGGCACTGAAGCTTTCTTT
d_gene: .; abundance: many; v_gene: TRBV29-1; j_gene: TRBJ1-4; CDR3aa: CSVEAPGGRGEKLFF; CDR3nt: TGCAGCGTTGAAGCACCGGGAGGGCGGGGGGAAAAACTGTTTTTT
d_gene: .; abundance: many; v_gene: TRBV5-1; j_gene: TRBJ1-2; CDR3aa: CASSSRGEPNYGYTF; CDR3nt: TGCGCCAGCAGCTCGCGGGGGGAACCTAACTATGGCTACACCTTC
d_gene: .; abundance: once; v_gene: TRBV2; j_gene: TRBJ2-5; CDR3aa: CASSGQTRETQYF; CDR3nt: TGTGCCAGCAGTGGCCAGACTCGGGAGACCCAGTACTTC
d_gene: .; abundance: many; v_gene: TRBV2; j_gene: TRBJ1-5; CDR3aa: CASSERGRGDQPQHF; CDR3nt: TGTGCCAGCAGTGAACGTGGGAGGGGGGATCAGCCCCAGCATTTT
d_gene: .; abundance: .; v_gene: TRBV12-3/TRBV12-4; j_gene: TRBJ1-2; CDR3aa: CASTRGTDGYTF; CDR3nt: TGTGCCAGCACTCGGGGCACGGATGGCTACACCTTC
d_gene: .; abundance: many; v_gene: TRBV28; j_gene: TRBJ2-7; CDR3aa: CASSYIQDLDYEQYF; CDR3nt: TGTGCCAGCAGCTATATCCAGGACTTGGATTACGAGCAGTACTTC
d_gene: TRBD2; abundance: .; v_gene: TRBV12-3/TRBV12-4; j_gene: TRBJ2-3; CDR3aa: CASSHGLAGGFFTDTQYF; CDR3nt: TGTGCCAGCAGCCATGGACTAGCGGGGGGCTTTTTCACAGATACGCAGTATTTT
d_gene: .; abundance: many; v_gene: TRBV20-1; j_gene: TRBJ1-1; CDR3aa: CSARLGLSNTEAFF; CDR3nt: TGCAGTGCTAGATTGGGGCTGTCGAACACTGAAGCTTTCTTT
d_gene: .; abundance: many; v_gene: TRBV19; j_gene: TRBJ1-1; CDR3aa: CASSFRMNTEAFF; CDR3nt: TGTGCCAGTAGTTTCCGTATGAACACTGAAGCTTTCTTT
d_gene: .; abundance: many; v_gene: TRBV12-3/TRBV12-4; j_gene: TRBJ1-1; CDR3aa: CASSWAGVLWTEAFF; CDR3nt: TGTGCCAGCAGTTGGGCAGGCGTACTTTGGACTGAAGCTTTCTTT
d_gene: TRBD2; abundance: many; v_gene: TRBV4-1; j_gene: TRBJ2-3; CDR3aa: CASSQDLAGAADTQYF; CDR3nt: TGCGCCAGCAGCCAAGATCTAGCGGGAGCCGCAGATACGCAGTATTTT
d_gene: .; abundance: many; v_gene: TRBV7-8; j_gene: TRBJ1-1; CDR3aa: CASSPGFEAFF; CDR3nt: TGTGCCAGCAGCCCAGGGTTTGAAGCTTTCTTT
d_gene: .; abundance: many; v_gene: TRBV12-3/TRBV12-4; j_gene: TRBJ2-3; CDR3aa: CASTPGDGSTDTQYF; CDR3nt: TGTGCCAGCACCCCGGGCGACGGAAGCACAGATACGCAGTATTTT
d_gene: TRBD2; abundance: many; v_gene: TRBV7-2; j_gene: TRBJ2-1; CDR3aa: CASSLAGGYVVEQFF; CDR3nt: TGTGCCAGCAGCTTAGCGGGAGGGTATGTTGTTGAGCAGTTCTTC
d_gene: .; abundance: few; v_gene: TRBV4-3; j_gene: TRBJ1-6; CDR3aa: CASSQDFGRTYSPLHF; CDR3nt: TGCGCCAGCAGCCAAGACTTTGGAAGGACCTATTCACCCCTCCACTTT
d_gene: .; abundance: many; v_gene: TRBV11-2; j_gene: TRBJ2-7; CDR3aa: CASSFDFASYEQYF; CDR3nt: TGTGCCAGCAGCTTTGACTTTGCCTCTTACGAGCAGTACTTC
d_gene: TRBD2; abundance: .; v_gene: TRBV5-6; j_gene: TRBJ2-3; CDR3aa: CASSAGTSKDTQYF; CDR3nt: TGTGCCAGCAGCGCCGGGACTAGTAAAGATACGCAGTATTTT
d_gene: .; abundance: .; v_gene: TRBV6-2/TRBV6-3; j_gene: TRBJ2-6; CDR3aa: CASSPPRRAGANVLTF; CDR3nt: TGTGCCAGCAGTCCCCCTCGGAGGGCTGGGGCCAACGTCCTGACTTTC
d_gene: .; abundance: many; v_gene: TRBV10-3; j_gene: TRBJ1-1; CDR3aa: CAISESKGRFAEAFF; CDR3nt: TGTGCCATCAGTGAGTCGAAGGGTAGGTTCGCTGAAGCTTTCTTT
d_gene: TRBD1; abundance: many; v_gene: TRBV14; j_gene: TRBJ2-7; CDR3aa: CASSQRDRRSYEQYF; CDR3nt: TGTGCCAGCAGCCAGAGGGACAGGAGATCCTACGAGCAGTACTTC
d_gene: .; abundance: many; v_gene: TRBV30; j_gene: TRBJ2-3; CDR3aa: CAWSGRLGAISPQYF; CDR3nt: TGTGCCTGGAGTGGGAGGTTGGGGGCGATATCCCCGCAGTATTTT
d_gene: TRBD2; abundance: many; v_gene: TRBV28; j_gene: TRBJ2-1; CDR3aa: CASSLSGGPNEQFF; CDR3nt: TGTGCCAGCAGTTTGTCGGGAGGGCCGAATGAGCAGTTCTTC
d_gene: .; abundance: many; v_gene: TRBV15; j_gene: TRBJ1-1; CDR3aa: CATSRDPGQTYHEAFF; CDR3nt: TGTGCCACCAGCAGAGATCCCGGACAGACATACCATGAAGCTTTCTTT
d_gene: TRBD2; abundance: many; v_gene: TRBV27; j_gene: TRBJ2-1; CDR3aa: CASRVAGDWVSEQFF; CDR3nt: TGTGCCAGCAGGGTAGCGGGAGATTGGGTCAGTGAGCAGTTCTTC
d_gene: .; abundance: .; v_gene: TRBV10-3; j_gene: TRBJ1-2; CDR3aa: CAISLKQEGYTF; CDR3nt: TGTGCCATCAGTCTGAAACAGGAGGGCTACACCTTC
d_gene: .; abundance: .; v_gene: TRBV20-1; j_gene: TRBJ1-2; CDR3aa: CSARVAGGYTF; CDR3nt: TGCAGTGCTAGAGTGGCGGGTGGCTACACCTTC
d_gene: .; abundance: many; v_gene: TRBV30; j_gene: TRBJ2-7; CDR3aa: CAFRGVRSSYEQYF; CDR3nt: TGTGCCTTCCGAGGGGTGAGGAGCTCCTACGAGCAGTACTTC
d_gene: TRBD1; abundance: .; v_gene: TRBV7-9; j_gene: TRBJ1-1; CDR3aa: CACSPETGRSGAFF; CDR3nt: TGTGCCTGCAGCCCCGAGACAGGGAGGTCTGGAGCTTTCTTT
d_gene: .; abundance: many; v_gene: TRBV6-1; j_gene: TRBJ1-5; CDR3aa: CASSRGLYSNQPQHF; CDR3nt: TGTGCCAGCAGTAGGGGACTGTATAGCAATCAGCCCCAGCATTTT
d_gene: .; abundance: .; v_gene: TRBV19; j_gene: TRBJ2-6; CDR3aa: CASSTQGSGANVLTF; CDR3nt: TGTGCCAGTAGTACACAGGGTTCTGGGGCCAACGTCCTGACTTTC
d_gene: .; abundance: many; v_gene: TRBV6-2/TRBV6-3; j_gene: TRBJ2-7; CDR3aa: CASTQRTRYEQYF; CDR3nt: TGTGCCAGCACCCAGCGGACCCGATACGAGCAGTACTTC
d_gene: .; abundance: many; v_gene: TRBV9; j_gene: TRBJ1-2; CDR3aa: CASRDNQKTGPNYGYTF; CDR3nt: TGTGCCAGCAGAGATAATCAAAAGACAGGTCCTAACTATGGCTACACCTTC
d_gene: TRBD1; abundance: few; v_gene: TRBV12-3/TRBV12-4; j_gene: TRBJ2-7; CDR3aa: CASSGDRRPSYEQYF; CDR3nt: TGTGCCAGCAGTGGGGACAGGAGGCCTTCCTACGAGCAGTACTTC
d_gene: TRBD2; abundance: .; v_gene: TRBV11-2; j_gene: TRBJ2-1; CDR3aa: CASSLGLWLAGVAPYNEQFF; CDR3nt: TGTGCCAGCAGCTTAGGTCTATGGCTAGCGGGGGTTGCGCCCTACAATGAGCAGTTCTTC
d_gene: TRBD1; abundance: many; v_gene: TRBV20-1; j_gene: TRBJ1-5; CDR3aa: CSARTGGEQPQHF; CDR3nt: TGCAGTGCCCGGACAGGGGGTGAGCAGCCCCAGCATTTT
d_gene: .; abundance: many; v_gene: TRBV20-1; j_gene: TRBJ2-5; CDR3aa: CSTIPSTAWDLGETQYF; CDR3nt: TGCAGTACGATTCCCTCCACGGCGTGGGACCTGGGGGAGACCCAGTACTTC
d_gene: TRBD2; abundance: many; v_gene: TRBV27; j_gene: TRBJ2-7; CDR3aa: CASSLSGLAGAEQYF; CDR3nt: TGTGCCAGCAGTTTATCGGGACTAGCGGGAGCCGAGCAGTACTTC
d_gene: TRBD2; abundance: many; v_gene: TRBV30; j_gene: TRBJ2-1; CDR3aa: CAWSVAGGDNEQFF; CDR3nt: TGTGCCTGGAGTGTAGCGGGAGGGGACAATGAGCAGTTCTTC
d_gene: .; abundance: .; v_gene: TRBV3-1; j_gene: TRBJ2-7; CDR3aa: CASSGGGREQYF; CDR3nt: TGTGCCAGCAGCGGCGGAGGGCGCGAGCAGTACTTC
d_gene: TRBD1; abundance: many; v_gene: TRBV4-3; j_gene: TRBJ1-2; CDR3aa: CASSQDSQTGGLGYGYTF; CDR3nt: TGCGCCAGCAGCCAAGATAGCCAGACAGGGGGGTTAGGGTATGGCTACACCTTC
d_gene: TRBD1; abundance: few; v_gene: TRBV19; j_gene: TRBJ1-2; CDR3aa: CASTPTGGAGGYTF; CDR3nt: TGTGCCAGTACCCCGACAGGGGGCGCCGGTGGCTACACCTTC